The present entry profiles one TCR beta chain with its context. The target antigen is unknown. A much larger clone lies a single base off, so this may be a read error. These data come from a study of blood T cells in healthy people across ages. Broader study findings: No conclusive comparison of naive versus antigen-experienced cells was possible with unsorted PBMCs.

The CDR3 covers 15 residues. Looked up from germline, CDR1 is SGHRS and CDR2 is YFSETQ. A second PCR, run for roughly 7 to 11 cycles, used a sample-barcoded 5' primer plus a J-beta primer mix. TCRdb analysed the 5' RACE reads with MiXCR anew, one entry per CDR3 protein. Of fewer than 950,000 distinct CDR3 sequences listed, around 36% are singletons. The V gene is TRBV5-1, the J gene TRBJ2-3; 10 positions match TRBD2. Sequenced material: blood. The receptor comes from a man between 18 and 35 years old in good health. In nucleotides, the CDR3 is TGCGCCAGCAGCTTACTAGCGGGGCGCACAGCTACGCAGTATTTT. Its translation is CASSLLAGRTATQYF.